This record covers a single T cell receptor (beta chain). Its antigen is unknown. The data derive from a study of T cells after yellow fever vaccination. Synthesis of TCR cDNA relied on 5'RACE template switching, which attached a universal primer site and UMIs. In TCRdb, the 5' RACE reads were re-called with MiXCR into one record per CDR3 protein. The table records 350,000 to 450,000 distinct CDR3 sequences, 6.2% of them present only once. Regarding the study as a whole: Faster peaking, at day 5 versus 15, marked a secondary response that was weaker. Reappearance after the booster was seen for most primary-vaccination clones, at 95% to 96% CD4 and roughly 90% CD8. A minor fraction of clonotypes spanned both CD4 and CD8 compartments.

The sample in question was PBMCs, obtained 5 days after the yellow fever booster vaccination. This sequence originates from a man aged 25 to 45 who received the YFV17D yellow fever vaccine.

CDR3 nucleotides: TGCGCCAGCAGCCAAGAGGGGAGACTCCTCTACGAGCAGTACTTC. Protein: CASSQEGRLLYEQYF. This chain joins TRBV4-3 and TRBJ2-7; D perhaps matches TRBD2 (5 bases). Germline V gene sequence: CDR1 LGHNA, CDR2 YSLEER. V was clipped by 0 bases and J by 3 bases, with 12 bases between them. The CDR3 is 15 residues long.